One T cell receptor (beta chain) is described in this entry. Under the authors' procedure: How many nucleated cells were present was estimated from reference gene primer amplification. The data were produced by immunoSEQ multiplex PCR, yet TCRdb's version contains in-frame clones alone and is incomplete. That table furnishes V, J and clone size, whereas the DNA furnished D and trimming. This sample has some 97,000 clones, with just under 80% found just once. The data derive from a study of blood T cell repertoires in COVID-19. Study-level background: The United States, Italy and Spain supplied acute and convalescent COVID-19 samples.

The CDR3 runs 17 residues. Germline-derived CDR1 and CDR2 are LGHNT and FRNRAP. V lost 2 bases and J lost 0, with 14 bases in between. The source of this sequence is a woman in her 70s with acute or convalescent COVID-19. The genes are TRBV12-5 and TRBJ1-5; perhaps TRBD1 as D (5 bases). Sequenced: peripheral blood. This CDR3 is CASGLKWQDNSNQPQHF. The DNA of the CDR3 is TGTGCTAGTGGTTTGAAGTGGCAGGACAATAGCAATCAGCCCCAGCATTTT.